These 17 T cell receptor beta chains originate from one sample sequenced in a study of blood T cell repertoires in COVID-19 (dated by TCRdb to about 2020). The library came from the immunoSEQ multiplex PCR assay. TCRdb provides this immuneACCESS table in a form limited to in-frame rearrangements. Some clones are lacking; in checked studies, under half of them reflect an unresolved V gene, and why the rest are absent is not known. This sample has just under 90,000 clones in its table, and less than 80% of those were observed once. Under 15% of the sample is taken by the ten largest. Sequencing used peripheral blood. The origin of the receptors is an elderly woman with acute or convalescent COVID-19.

The V call is TRBV5-5, the J call TRBJ1-1; 10 bases match TRBD1. CDR3 length: 15 residues. Germline V gene sequence: CDR1 SGHKS, CDR2 YYEKEE (reference sequence). With V trimmed by 3 bases and J by 5 bases, 7 bases remained unmatched. In nucleotides, the CDR3 is TGTGCCAGCAGCTGGGACAGGGGTTTACTGACTGAAGCTTTCTTT. Residues: CASSWDRGLLTEAFF.

This clone came up once. The CDR3 DNA sequence: TGTGCCAGCAGCCGCGGCGGTATCTCCTACAATGAGCAGTTCTTC. Translating gives CASSRGGISYNEQFF. This rearrangement joins TRBV13 to TRBJ2-1; D ambiguous. CDR1 and CDR2 (germline): PRHDT, FYEKMQ (reference sequence). Trimming cost V 5 bases and J 0 bases, with 11 bases left between them. There are 15 residues in the CDR3.

The rearrangement uses TRBV18 and TRBJ2-3; the D gene is possibly TRBD1 (6 bases). The germline V and J ends were trimmed by 4 bases and 8 bases, with 19 bases remaining between them. Germline values: CDR1 KGHSH, CDR2 LQKENI. CDR3 length: 15 residues. CDR3: CASSRTQQGGGTQYF. The CDR3 nucleotides read TGTGCCAGCTCACGGACCCAACAGGGTGGTGGTACGCAGTATTTT.

The genes are TRBV6-6 and TRBJ2-1; weak D call: TRBD2 (5 bases). Trimming cost V 2 bases and J 9 bases, with 17 bases left between them. The CDR3 contains 15 residues. Germline CDR1 MNHNY, CDR2 SVGAGI (reference sequence). CDR3 region: CASSYPIRGLVEQFF. The CDR3 nucleotides are TGTGCCAGCAGTTACCCCATACGAGGGTTGGTTGAGCAGTTCTTC.

The chain employs TRBV3-1 (or the pseudogene TRBV3-2) and TRBJ1-2; TRBD1 might be the D (5 bases). The CDR3 sequence is 14 residues long. The V end was cut by 0 bases, the J end by 5 bases, with 10 bases between. Germline lookup yields CDR1 LGHDT and CDR2 YNNKEL (reference sequence). DNA of the CDR3: TGTGCCAGCAGCCAAGATACAGGCGTTTATGGCTACACCTTC. This codes for CASSQDTGVYGYTF.

V usage is TRBV18 and J usage is TRBJ1-1; TRBD1 matches 7 bases. The CDR3 spans 14 residues. CDR1 KGHSH and CDR2 LQKENI come from the germline V gene. Trimming removed 4 bases from V and 4 bases from J; junction bases left unmatched: 6. The DNA for the CDR3 is TGTGCCAGCTCACAGGGGGCTCGGTTCACTGAAGCTTTCTTT. Its protein product is CASSQGARFTEAFF.

This chain joins TRBV7-8 and TRBJ1-2; D unclear. The CDR3 is 15 amino acids. Trimming cost V 5 bases and J 2 bases, with 15 bases left between them. CDR1 SGHVS and CDR2 FQNEAQ come from the germline V gene. The CDR3 loop reads CASSPTLTENYGYTF. CDR3 in DNA: TGTGCCAGCAGCCCTACCTTGACGGAGAACTATGGCTACACCTTC.

This clone was seen just once. The J gene is TRBJ1-6, the V gene TRBV7-3, with 8 positions matching TRBD1. Germline CDR1 SGHTA, CDR2 FQGTGA. V was clipped by 5 bases and J by 9 bases; unmatched bases: 12. The CDR3 is 16 residues long. The CDR3 nucleotides read TGTGCCAGCAGCCTACACCCTCCAGGGGGCGGTTCACCCCTCCACTTT. It translates to CASSLHPPGGGSPLHF.

The chain recombines TRBV7-3 with TRBJ1-2; 9 positions match TRBD1. CDR3 length: 14 residues. V lost 5 bases and J lost 4; bases outside the gene matches: 5. Germline lookup yields CDR1 SGHTA and CDR2 FQGTGA. The CDR3 DNA sequence: TGTGCCAGCAGCCCCCAGGGACAGGGCTATGGCTACACCTTC. This encodes CASSPQGQGYGYTF.

This chain links TRBV5-1 with TRBJ2-6; D possibly corresponds to TRBD1 (5 bases). CDR3 size: 20 residues. V was trimmed by 5 bases and J by 0 bases, leaving 24 bases between them. Per germline, CDR1 SGHRS and CDR2 YFSETQ. The CDR3 DNA reads as TGCGCCAGCAGTCCCCGCTATAGCCAGGGTACCAGCTCTGGGGCCAACGTCCTGACTTTC. Protein product: CASSPRYSQGTSSGANVLTF.

The chain uses TRBV6-2 or TRBV6-3 and TRBJ2-1, with 7 bases matching TRBD1. The CDR3 has 13 amino acids. In germline, CDR1 is MNHEY, CDR2 SVGEGT. V lost 5 bases to trimming and J lost 11 bases; unmatched junction nucleotides: 9. CDR3 nucleotides: TGTGCCAGCAGTCTCACACAGGGGATGAAGCAGTTCTTC. Amino acids: CASSLTQGMKQFF.

The chain links TRBV5-1 to TRBJ2-3; D not resolved. The V end lost 0 bases, the J end lost 2 bases, and 4 bases lay between the germline ends. The germline V gene has CDR1 SGHRS and CDR2 YFSETQ. This CDR3 spans 13 amino acids. CDR3 sequence reads: CASSLGDTDTQYF. CDR3 bases: TGCGCCAGCAGCTTGGGAGACACAGATACGCAGTATTTT.

This sequence joins TRBV19 and TRBJ2-1; 10 nucleotides match TRBD2. The ends lost 0 bases at V and 4 bases at J; junction bases unmatched: 3. Germline V CDR1 and CDR2: LNHDA, SQIVND (reference sequence). The CDR3 is 16 amino acids. Here the CDR3 DNA reads TGTGCCAGTAGTATAGAGGCTAGCGGGGGTTACAATGAGCAGTTCTTC. Translated, it gives CASSIEASGGYNEQFF.

CDR3 residues: CASSLATDTQYF. CDR3 nucleotides: TGTGCCAGCAGTTTGGCCACAGATACGCAGTATTTT. This chain uses TRBV28 with TRBJ2-3; D remains ambiguous. V lost 3 bases to trimming and J lost 2 bases, with 3 bases between them. This CDR3 has 12 amino acids. Germline CDR1 reads MDHEN; CDR2 reads SYDVKM.

The chain joins TRBV2 to TRBJ2-3; D perhaps matches TRBD1 (5 bases). Germline V gene data show CDR1 as SNHLY and CDR2 as FYNNEI. The CDR3 consists of 14 residues. V was pared by 7 bases and J by 0 bases, with 11 bases between. CDR3 in amino acids: CASNQGPSTDTQYF. The CDR3 region has the DNA TGTGCCAGCAATCAGGGTCCTAGCACAGATACGCAGTATTTT.

The chain combines TRBV5-1 with TRBJ2-3, with TRBD1 matching over 7 bases. V shed 4 bases and J 4 bases; nucleotides not matched to a gene: 9. The CDR3 spans 15 residues. CDR1 and CDR2 (germline): SGHRS, YFSETQ. This CDR3 reads CASSRGQTFPDTQYF. The CDR3 DNA follows: TGCGCCAGCAGCCGGGGACAGACTTTCCCAGATACGCAGTATTTT.

This clone occurred a few times. CDR3 nucleotides: TGTGCCAGCAGCCCCACCGGGGGGCACGGCTACACCTTC. Its translation is CASSPTGGHGYTF. This rearrangement joins TRBV14 to TRBJ1-2; TRBD1 might be the D (6 bases). This CDR3 has 13 residues. Trimming left V 4 bases short and J 8 bases short, with 14 bases between. Germline V gene data show CDR1 as SGHDN and CDR2 as FVKESK.